This TCR beta chain was obtained from a study of T cells in Graves' hyperthyroidism and ophthalmopathy. As for the study in general: At the time of initial diagnosis and before any treatment, peripheral blood was collected.

The study's findings and limits: Among clonotypes expanded in thyroid above 0.001, most were also found in blood. Ophthalmopathy onset followed model prediction by a median about 6.9 months.

Uncontrolled infections, other autoimmune diseases, pregnancy or lactation led to exclusion of patients. Amplified regions were TCR beta CDR3 sequences from RNA transcripts. HTBI primers were employed in a first-round RT-PCR of the TCR CDR3. TCRdb called the multiplex PCR reads again in MiXCR, with one record for every CDR3 protein. Of 300,000 to 450,000 distinct CDR3 sequences in the sample, approximately 12% were seen once. This clonotype was observed a few times. As yet, its antigen is unknown. The clonotype originates from a man aged 25-40 years with Graves' hyperthyroidism that later progressed to Graves' ophthalmopathy. The sample comprised blood.

The CDR3 reads CAMTDMNTEAFF. The CDR3 DNA reads TGTGCCATGACGGATATGAACACTGAAGCTTTCTTT. The J gene is TRBJ1-1, the V gene TRBV10-3; D remains ambiguous. Germline CDR1 ENHRY, CDR2 SYGVKD. The CDR3 sequence is 12 residues long. V lost 9 bases and J 0 bases, leaving 8 bases between the germline ends.